This T cell receptor beta chain was sequenced for a study of blood T cell repertoires in COVID-19. Looking at the study overall: PBMCs, B-cell-depleted T cells, or T cells provided the cDNA or gDNA that made up the material.

Profiling relied on immunoSEQ multiplex PCR, and the TCRdb table lists in-frame clones only, not all of them. The data contain about 380,000 clones, about four fifths of them seen just once; the ten biggest clones take up about 1.2%. V gave up 9 bases and J gave up 1 base; unmatched junction bases: 10. CDR1 is SNHLY and CDR2 is FYNNEI in the germline V gene. CDR3 size: 15 residues. The rearrangement uses TRBV2 and TRBJ1-1; 8 bases are a match to TRBD1. The source material was peripheral blood. The source of this sequence is a human donor with acute or convalescent COVID-19. The donor label of this sample is uncertain. CDR3 sequence reads: CARTPGGRANTEAFF. In nucleotides, the CDR3 is TGTGCCAGAACACCAGGGGGCCGGGCGAACACTGAAGCTTTCTTT.